The rows below give T cell receptor beta chains drawn from one sample of a study of blood T cell repertoires in COVID-19. The protocol was immunoSEQ multiplex PCR, while the TCRdb copy is restricted to in-frame clones and leaves out a portion. In the table there are some 290,000 clones, roughly 90% of which are singletons. Sequenced: peripheral blood. The source is a woman aged 30 to 39 with COVID-19, enrolled during active disease. Both conserved end residues are part of each CDR3. The D gene is left open where the match is weak. Clone size is stated in some rows and not others, as once, few, many or a class when expanded.

CDR3 protein: CASSPPGLAGGSTDTQYF
CDR3 DNA: TGTGCCAGCAGCCCACCGGGACTAGCGGGGGGGAGCACAGATACGCAGTATTTT
J gene: TRBJ2-3
V gene: TRBV11-2
D gene: TRBD2
clone size: -

CDR3 protein: CASSPQAHGLLTGELFF
CDR3 DNA: TGTGCCAGCTCACCTCAGGCACACGGCCTGTTAACCGGGGAGCTGTTTTTT
J gene: TRBJ2-2
V gene: TRBV18
D gene: -
clone size: few

CDR3 protein: CASSNSGDQPQHF
CDR3 DNA: TGTGCCAGTAGTAACTCAGGGGATCAGCCCCAGCATTTT
J gene: TRBJ1-5
V gene: TRBV19
D gene: -
clone size: -

CDR3 protein: CASSSSVTGHYGYTF
CDR3 DNA: TGTGCCAGCAGCTCGTCCGTGACAGGCCACTATGGCTACACCTTC
J gene: TRBJ1-2
V gene: TRBV11-2
D gene: -
clone size: -

CDR3 protein: CASSVALQGYTEAFF
CDR3 DNA: TGTGCCAGCAGCGTAGCCCTCCAGGGCTACACTGAAGCTTTCTTT
J gene: TRBJ1-1
V gene: TRBV9
D gene: -
clone size: once

CDR3 protein: CASSGSRAGSPYEQYF
CDR3 DNA: TGTGCCAGCAGTGGATCTAGAGCAGGGTCACCCTACGAGCAGTACTTC
J gene: TRBJ2-7
V gene: TRBV25-1
D gene: -
clone size: -

CDR3 protein: CASSVRRGYTF
CDR3 DNA: TGTGCCAGCAGTGTGCGTCGTGGCTACACCTTC
J gene: TRBJ1-2
V gene: TRBV2
D gene: -
clone size: -

CDR3 protein: CASSPGTGGTGELFF
CDR3 DNA: TGTGCCAGCAGCCCCGGGACAGGGGGCACCGGGGAGCTGTTTTTT
J gene: TRBJ2-2
V gene: TRBV9
D gene: TRBD1
clone size: -

CDR3 protein: CASSLGLAKSIGELFF
CDR3 DNA: TGTGCCAGCAGTTTAGGACTAGCGAAGTCCATCGGGGAGCTGTTTTTT
J gene: TRBJ2-2
V gene: TRBV27
D gene: TRBD2
clone size: -

CDR3 protein: CASSYSGDTNEKLFF
CDR3 DNA: TGTGCCAGCAGTTACTCCGGGGATACTAATGAAAAACTGTTTTTT
J gene: TRBJ1-4
V gene: TRBV6-6
D gene: -
clone size: once

CDR3 protein: CASSPRTGGLYGYTF
CDR3 DNA: TGTGCCAGCAGTCCCCGGACAGGGGGACTCTATGGCTACACCTTC
J gene: TRBJ1-2
V gene: TRBV27
D gene: TRBD1
clone size: -

CDR3 protein: CASSPRRNTGELFF
CDR3 DNA: TGTGCCAGCAGTCCTAGACGGAACACCGGGGAGCTGTTTTTT
J gene: TRBJ2-2
V gene: TRBV7-9
D gene: -
clone size: -

CDR3 protein: CASSWAPNQPQHF
CDR3 DNA: TGTGCCAGCAGTTGGGCCCCGAATCAGCCCCAGCATTTT
J gene: TRBJ1-5
V gene: TRBV6-2/TRBV6-3
D gene: -
clone size: -

CDR3 protein: CASSYSGQGYTEAFF
CDR3 DNA: TGTGCCAGCAGTTACTCGGGACAGGGGTACACTGAAGCTTTCTTT
J gene: TRBJ1-1
V gene: TRBV6-5
D gene: TRBD1
clone size: -

CDR3 protein: CASRQSGQGAGQYF
CDR3 DNA: TGTGCCAGCAGGCAATCGGGACAGGGAGCCGGGCAGTACTTC
J gene: TRBJ2-7
V gene: TRBV28
D gene: TRBD1
clone size: once

CDR3 protein: CASSGPSYFNTEAFF
CDR3 DNA: TGTGCCAGCAGTGGGCCCTCGTATTTTAACACTGAAGCTTTCTTT
J gene: TRBJ1-1
V gene: TRBV2
D gene: -
clone size: -

CDR3 protein: CSVGSQNQPQHF
CDR3 DNA: TGCAGCGTTGGGAGTCAGAATCAGCCCCAGCATTTT
J gene: TRBJ1-5
V gene: TRBV29-1
D gene: -
clone size: -

CDR3 protein: CASSLEQGGNTEAFF
CDR3 DNA: TGCGCCAGCAGCTTGGAGCAGGGGGGGAACACTGAAGCTTTCTTT
J gene: TRBJ1-1
V gene: TRBV5-1
D gene: TRBD1
clone size: -

CDR3 protein: CASSNIRQGLEQYF
CDR3 DNA: TGTGCCAGCAGTAACATAAGACAGGGCCTTGAGCAGTACTTC
J gene: TRBJ2-7
V gene: TRBV6-2/TRBV6-3
D gene: TRBD1
clone size: -

CDR3 protein: CSVRESTDTQYF
CDR3 DNA: TGCAGCGTTAGGGAGAGCACAGATACGCAGTATTTT
J gene: TRBJ2-3
V gene: TRBV29-1
D gene: -
clone size: -

CDR3 protein: CASSLGTGVYGYTF
CDR3 DNA: TGTGCCAGCAGCTTGGGGACAGGAGTTTATGGCTACACCTTC
J gene: TRBJ1-2
V gene: TRBV13
D gene: TRBD1
clone size: -

CDR3 protein: CASSLAGLAGSYEQYF
CDR3 DNA: TGTGCCAGCAGCTTAGCCGGACTAGCGGGGTCCTACGAGCAGTACTTC
J gene: TRBJ2-7
V gene: TRBV7-2
D gene: TRBD2
clone size: -

CDR3 protein: CASRTGTGAYNEQFF
CDR3 DNA: TGCGCCAGCCGCACCGGGACAGGGGCTTACAATGAGCAGTTCTTC
J gene: TRBJ2-1
V gene: TRBV5-1
D gene: TRBD1
clone size: -

CDR3 protein: CATSEPTGGKGETQYF
CDR3 DNA: TGTGCCACCAGTGAACCGACAGGGGGCAAGGGAGAGACCCAGTACTTC
J gene: TRBJ2-5
V gene: TRBV24-1
D gene: TRBD1
clone size: -

CDR3 protein: CASSPSGQGPRQFF
CDR3 DNA: TGTGCCAGCAGCCCTTCAGGACAGGGGCCGAGGCAGTTCTTC
J gene: TRBJ2-1
V gene: TRBV7-2
D gene: TRBD1
clone size: -

CDR3 protein: CASSPLTGRTDTQYF
CDR3 DNA: TGTGCCAGCAGTCCACTGACAGGGCGCACAGATACGCAGTATTTT
J gene: TRBJ2-3
V gene: TRBV6-5
D gene: TRBD1
clone size: -

CDR3 protein: CAWGRQQTEKLFF
CDR3 DNA: TGTGCCTGGGGGCGGCAGCAAACCGAAAAACTGTTTTTT
J gene: TRBJ1-4
V gene: TRBV30
D gene: -
clone size: -

CDR3 protein: CASSLAAGQGNYGYTF
CDR3 DNA: TGTGCCAGCAGTCTCGCGGCGGGACAGGGGAACTATGGCTACACCTTC
J gene: TRBJ1-2
V gene: TRBV28
D gene: TRBD1
clone size: few

CDR3 protein: CASSQVWDRGSEKLFF
CDR3 DNA: TGCGCCAGCAGCCAAGTCTGGGACAGGGGAAGCGAAAAACTGTTTTTT
J gene: TRBJ1-4
V gene: TRBV4-1
D gene: TRBD1
clone size: -

CDR3 protein: CASSAAGTAVLGQYF
CDR3 DNA: TGTGCCAGCAGTGCCGCCGGGACAGCTGTGCTGGGTCAGTATTTT
J gene: TRBJ2-3
V gene: TRBV28
D gene: TRBD1
clone size: -

CDR3 protein: CASSGRDNSPLHF
CDR3 DNA: TGTGCCAGCAGCGGGCGGGATAATTCACCCCTCCACTTT
J gene: TRBJ1-6
V gene: TRBV9
D gene: -
clone size: -

CDR3 protein: CASSPVFRNSGTSEGNYEQYF
CDR3 DNA: TGTGCCAGCAGCCCGGTGTTCCGTAACTCCGGGACTAGCGAGGGGAACTACGAGCAGTACTTC
J gene: TRBJ2-7
V gene: TRBV21-1
D gene: -
clone size: -